These 9 T cell receptor beta chains were all obtained from the same sample, sequenced in a study of T cell repertoires in cytomegalovirus infection. No antigen has been assigned to these receptors. TCRdb reanalysed the reads using MiXCR and keeps one entry per CDR3 protein. The sample yields hundreds of thousands of distinct CDR3 sequences, 30% to 40% seen once. The specimen comprised cultured PBMCs, sampled from culture after CMV antigen stimulation. The source is a human donor in good health (CMV status not recorded). Some clones in this sample may be carry-over from other donors' samples.

The V gene is TRBV20-1, the J gene TRBJ2-3, with 8 bases that match TRBD2. Germline V lookup: CDR1 DFQATT, CDR2 SNEGSKA (reference sequence). Trimming removed 3 bases from V and 6 bases from J; junction bases left unmatched: 5. There are 13 residues in the CDR3. CDR3 nucleotides: TGCAGTGCTAGGGCTAGCGGGTACGATACGCAGTATTTT. Amino acid sequence: CSARASGYDTQYF.

The table lists this clonotype with a few counts. The rearrangement links TRBV5-4 to TRBJ1-4; the D is unclear. V lost 5 bases, J lost 7 bases, and 15 bases lay in between. The CDR3 runs to 14 residues. Germline assignment: CDR1 SGHNT and CDR2 YYREEE (reference sequence). The CDR3 loop reads CASSMPVSPEKLFF. The CDR3, as DNA: TGTGCCAGCAGTATGCCAGTCAGCCCTGAAAAACTGTTTTTT.

The chain joins TRBV11-2 to TRBJ2-2; TRBD2 matches at 10 bases. J was trimmed by 8 bases and V by 3 bases; bases with no gene match: 6. Per the germline V gene, CDR1 is SGHAT and CDR2 is FQNNGV. The CDR3 runs 15 residues. The CDR3 region is CASSFLSGRAGELFF. The CDR3 region has the DNA TGTGCCAGCAGCTTCCTGAGCGGGAGGGCTGGGGAGCTGTTTTTT.

The CDR3 protein is CASISPAPSDYGYTF. The DNA for the CDR3 is TGTGCCAGCATTTCGCCTGCACCGAGCGACTATGGCTACACCTTC. V usage is TRBV28 and J usage is TRBJ1-2; D is ambiguous. Trimming removed 7 bases at V and 3 bases at J, with 18 bases between. This CDR3 comprises 15 residues. CDR1 MDHEN and CDR2 SYDVKM come from the germline V gene.

In its sample, this clonotype was seen once. The rearrangement links TRBV6-5 to TRBJ2-5; weak D call: TRBD1 (6 bases). Germline V gene lookup returns CDR1 MNHEY and CDR2 SVGAGI. Trimming left V 5 bases short and J 2 bases short, with 15 bases between. This CDR3 has 15 residues. The CDR3 region is CASSQWGQPQETQYF. The DNA for the CDR3 is TGTGCCAGCAGTCAGTGGGGACAACCACAAGAGACCCAGTACTTC.

This clonotype came up many times. The rearrangement joins TRBV7-2 to TRBJ1-5; D uncertain. Germline values: CDR1 SGHTA, CDR2 FQGNSA. This CDR3 comprises 14 residues. The V end was cut by 5 bases, the J end by 1 base, with 9 bases between. The CDR3: CASSLRISNQPQHF. CDR3 in DNA: TGTGCCAGCAGCCTTCGGATCAGCAATCAGCCCCAGCATTTT. Full variable domain (remainder filled in from reference TRBV7-2 and TRBJ1-5): GAGVSQSPSNKVTEKGKDVELRCDPISGHTALYWYRQSLGQGLEFLIYFQGNSAPDKSGLPSDRFSAERTGGSVSTLTIQRTQQEDSAVYLCASSLRISNQPQHFGDGTRLSIL.

The CDR3 DNA reads TGTGCCAGCAGGGGGACAGGACCCTCGGGATATAATTCACCCCTCCACTTT. Its protein is CASRGTGPSGYNSPLHF. The chain is built from TRBV28 and TRBJ1-6; the match to TRBD1 covers 8 bases. CDR1 is MDHEN, CDR2 SYDVKM, per germline. Trimming removed 6 bases from V and 4 bases from J; junction bases left unmatched: 11. The CDR3 length is 17 residues.

This clonotype appeared many times. The V and J genes are TRBV7-2 and TRBJ1-2, with 7 bases matching TRBD1. This CDR3 is 13 amino acids long. The V gene end was trimmed by 5 bases and the J gene end by 7 bases; junction bases not matched to a gene: 7. Germline V gives CDR1 SGHTA, CDR2 FQGNSA. Here the CDR3 DNA reads TGTGCCAGCAGCCCAGGGGGATGGTCTGGCTACACCTTC. Amino acids: CASSPGGWSGYTF.

This clonotype was detected only a few times. The rearrangement uses TRBV4-2 and TRBJ2-3, with TRBD2 matching over 8 bases. Germline V gene data show CDR1 as LGHNA and CDR2 as YNFKEQ. The CDR3 runs to 19 residues. The V segment lost 4 bases and the J segment 3 bases; nucleotides outside the gene matches: 18. The CDR3 here is CASSRQMGTSGRGTDTQYF. CDR3 DNA sequence: TGTGCCAGCAGCCGGCAGATGGGAACTAGCGGAAGAGGAACAGATACGCAGTATTTT.